What follows is one T cell receptor (beta chain) and its context. The data derive from a study of control samples from healthy donors and cancer patients. Trimming cost V 1 base and J 6 bases; bases outside gene matches: 11. This CDR3 comprises 16 residues. Germline CDR1 reads ENHRY; CDR2 reads SYGVKD. Sequencing used immunoSEQ multiplex PCR; TCRdb keeps in-frame clones, though not all of them. The table lists around 180,000 clones, 85% to 95% of them singletons. Material for sequencing was blood. This TCR was sampled from a woman between 18 and 29 years old in good health. The chain uses TRBV10-3 and TRBJ1-1, with 7 nucleotides matching TRBD1. The CDR3 reads CAISELTGVSGSEAFF. The CDR3 nucleotides read TGTGCCATCAGTGAGTTAACAGGGGTGTCAGGCTCTGAAGCTTTCTTT.